The clone carrying this TCR beta chain was seen only a few times. Antigen specificity is unknown. UMIs and sample barcodes were carried by the TCR alpha and TCR beta cDNA libraries that 5'RACE produced using constant-segment primers. From the 5' RACE reads, TCRdb called clonotypes with MiXCR, one entry per CDR3 protein. The sample has around 340,000 distinct CDR3 sequences, approximately 15% seen once. This entry is derived from a study of T-cell memory formation after mild COVID-19. Points from the study as a whole: Clones contracting over day 15 to 85 were CD4/CD8 balanced, with later expanders leaning CD4+. Second-wave clones that peaked on day 37 lacked confirmed SARS-CoV-2 specificity. Clones which contracted sat mainly in CM and EM if CD4+, and in EMRA if CD8+.

The germline V gene has CDR1 MNHEY and CDR2 SMNVEV (reference sequence). Trimming at V came to 4 bases and at J to 3 bases, leaving 10 bases not matched to a gene. The CDR3 is 16 residues long. This rearrangement joins TRBV27 to TRBJ2-3; 7 nucleotides match TRBD1. Sample: PBMCs or a T cell subset sorted from them (not recorded which). This receptor was taken from a man aged 18 to 29 who had mild COVID-19 (a few samples of this study predate the infection). Cell type and time point are not known. Written as DNA, the CDR3 is TGTGCCAGCAGTTCCCGGACAGGTTTCGCTACAGATACGCAGTATTTT. This gives the protein CASSSRTGFATDTQYF.